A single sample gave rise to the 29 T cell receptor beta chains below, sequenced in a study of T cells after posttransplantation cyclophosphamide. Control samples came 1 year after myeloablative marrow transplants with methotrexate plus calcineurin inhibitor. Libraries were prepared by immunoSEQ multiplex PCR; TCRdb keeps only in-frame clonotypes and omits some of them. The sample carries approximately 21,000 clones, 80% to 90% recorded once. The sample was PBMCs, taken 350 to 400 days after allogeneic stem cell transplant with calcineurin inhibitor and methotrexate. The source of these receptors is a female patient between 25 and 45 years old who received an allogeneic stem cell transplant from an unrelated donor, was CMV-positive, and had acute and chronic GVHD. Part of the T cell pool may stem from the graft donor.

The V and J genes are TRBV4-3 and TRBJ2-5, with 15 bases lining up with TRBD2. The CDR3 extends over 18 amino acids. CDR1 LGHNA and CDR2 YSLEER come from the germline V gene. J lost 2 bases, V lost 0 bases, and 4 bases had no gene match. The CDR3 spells CASSQETGTSGRQETQYF. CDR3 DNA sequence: TGCGCCAGCAGCCAAGAAACCGGGACTAGCGGGAGGCAAGAGACCCAGTACTTC.

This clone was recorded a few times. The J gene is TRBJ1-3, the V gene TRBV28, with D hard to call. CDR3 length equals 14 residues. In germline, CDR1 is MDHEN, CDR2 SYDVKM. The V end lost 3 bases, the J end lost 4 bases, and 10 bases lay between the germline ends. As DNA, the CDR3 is TGTGCCAGCAGTTTTACGGGATTAGGAAACACCATATATTTT. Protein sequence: CASSFTGLGNTIYF.

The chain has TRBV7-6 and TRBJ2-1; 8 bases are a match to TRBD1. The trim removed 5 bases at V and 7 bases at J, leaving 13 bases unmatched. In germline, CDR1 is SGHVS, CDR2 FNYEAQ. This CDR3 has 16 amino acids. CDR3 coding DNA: TGTGCCAGCAGCCTTGACCCGCTAACAGGGGGGAATGAGCAGTTCTTC. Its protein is CASSLDPLTGGNEQFF.

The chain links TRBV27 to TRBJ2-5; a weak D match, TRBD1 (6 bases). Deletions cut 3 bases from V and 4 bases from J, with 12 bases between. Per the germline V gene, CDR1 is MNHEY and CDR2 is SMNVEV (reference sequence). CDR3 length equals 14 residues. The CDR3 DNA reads TGTGCCAGCAGTTTCGGCAGGGGTGGAGAGACCCAGTACTTC. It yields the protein CASSFGRGGETQYF.

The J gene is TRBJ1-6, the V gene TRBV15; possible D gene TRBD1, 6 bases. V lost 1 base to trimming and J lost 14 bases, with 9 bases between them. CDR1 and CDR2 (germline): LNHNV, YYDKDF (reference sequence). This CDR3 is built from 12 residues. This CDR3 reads CATSRGTETLHF. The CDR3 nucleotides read TGTGCCACCAGCAGAGGGACAGAGACCCTCCACTTT.

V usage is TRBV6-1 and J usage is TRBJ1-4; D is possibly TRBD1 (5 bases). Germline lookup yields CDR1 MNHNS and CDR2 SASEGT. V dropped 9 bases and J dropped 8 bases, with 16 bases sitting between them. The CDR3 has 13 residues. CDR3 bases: TGTGCCAGTGGAGTCGGGGGGAAAGAAAAACTGTTTTTT. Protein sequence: CASGVGGKEKLFF.

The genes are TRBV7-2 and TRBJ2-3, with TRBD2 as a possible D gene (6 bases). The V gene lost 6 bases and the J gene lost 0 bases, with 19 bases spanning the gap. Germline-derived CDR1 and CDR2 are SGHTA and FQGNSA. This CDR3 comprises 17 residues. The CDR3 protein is CASRPVWGGPSTDTQYF. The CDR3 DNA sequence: TGTGCCAGCAGGCCCGTGTGGGGAGGCCCTAGCACAGATACGCAGTATTTT.

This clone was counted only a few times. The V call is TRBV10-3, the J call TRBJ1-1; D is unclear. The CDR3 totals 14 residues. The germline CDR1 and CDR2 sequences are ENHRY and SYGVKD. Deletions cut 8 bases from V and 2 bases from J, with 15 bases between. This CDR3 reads CAIRGPGDNTEAFF. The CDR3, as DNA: TGTGCCATCCGAGGTCCCGGGGATAACACTGAAGCTTTCTTT.

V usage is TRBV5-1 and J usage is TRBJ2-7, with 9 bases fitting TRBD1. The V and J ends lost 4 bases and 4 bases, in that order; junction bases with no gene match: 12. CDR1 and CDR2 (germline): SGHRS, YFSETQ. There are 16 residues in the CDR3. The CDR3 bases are TGCGCCAGCAGCACAGGACAGGGGTGGAGTCCTTACGAGCAGTACTTC. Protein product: CASSTGQGWSPYEQYF.

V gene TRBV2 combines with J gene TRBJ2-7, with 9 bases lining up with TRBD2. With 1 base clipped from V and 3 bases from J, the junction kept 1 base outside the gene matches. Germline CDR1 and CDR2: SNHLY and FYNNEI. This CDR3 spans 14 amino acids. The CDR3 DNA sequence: TGTGCCAGCAGTGAAGTAGCGGGAGTCTACGAGCAGTACTTC. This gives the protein CASSEVAGVYEQYF.

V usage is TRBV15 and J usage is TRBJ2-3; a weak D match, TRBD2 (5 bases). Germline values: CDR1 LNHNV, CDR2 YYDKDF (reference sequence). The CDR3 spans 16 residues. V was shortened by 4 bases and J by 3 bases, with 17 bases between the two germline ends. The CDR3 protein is CATSTGVSEITDTQYF. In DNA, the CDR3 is TGTGCCACCAGCACCGGGGTTAGCGAAATTACAGATACGCAGTATTTT.

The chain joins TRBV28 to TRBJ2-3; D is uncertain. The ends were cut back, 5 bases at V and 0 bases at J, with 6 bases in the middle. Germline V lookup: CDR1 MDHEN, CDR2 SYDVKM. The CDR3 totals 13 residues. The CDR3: CASSPTSTDTQYF. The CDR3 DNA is TGTGCCAGCAGTCCAACTAGCACAGATACGCAGTATTTT.

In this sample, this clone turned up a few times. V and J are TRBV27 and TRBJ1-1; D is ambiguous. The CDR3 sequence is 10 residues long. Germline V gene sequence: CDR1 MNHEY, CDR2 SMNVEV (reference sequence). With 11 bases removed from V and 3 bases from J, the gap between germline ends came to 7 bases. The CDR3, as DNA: TGTGCCCGAGGCTACACTGAAGCTTTCTTT. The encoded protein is CARGYTEAFF.

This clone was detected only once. The CDR3 here is CASRTGRQEKLFF. DNA of the CDR3: TGTGCCAGCAGGACAGGGAGACAGGAAAAACTGTTTTTT. The chain uses TRBV25-1 and TRBJ1-4; 7 nucleotides match TRBD1. Germline V CDR1 and CDR2: MGHDK, SYGVNS. V shed 6 bases and J 8 bases; nucleotides not matched to a gene: 6. The CDR3 is 13 amino acids.

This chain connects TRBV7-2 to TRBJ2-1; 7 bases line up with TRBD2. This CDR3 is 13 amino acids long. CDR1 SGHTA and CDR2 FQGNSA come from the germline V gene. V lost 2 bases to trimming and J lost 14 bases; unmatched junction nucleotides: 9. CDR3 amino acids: CASSLNAASGKFF. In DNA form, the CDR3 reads TGTGCCAGCAGCTTAAATGCGGCTAGCGGCAAGTTCTTC.

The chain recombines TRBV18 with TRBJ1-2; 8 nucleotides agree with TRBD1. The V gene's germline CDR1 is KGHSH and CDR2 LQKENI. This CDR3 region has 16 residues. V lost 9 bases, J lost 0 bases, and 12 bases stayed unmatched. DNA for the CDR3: TGTGCCAGTCGGTCGGAGCACAGGGGGGCTAACTATGGCTACACCTTC. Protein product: CASRSEHRGANYGYTF.

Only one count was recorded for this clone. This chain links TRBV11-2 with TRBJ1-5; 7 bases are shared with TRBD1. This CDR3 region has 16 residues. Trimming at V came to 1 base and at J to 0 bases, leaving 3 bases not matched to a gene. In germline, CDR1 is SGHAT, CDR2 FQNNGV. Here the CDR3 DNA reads TGTGCCAGCAGCTTAGGGACAGGCTATAGCAATCAGCCCCAGCATTTT. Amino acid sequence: CASSLGTGYSNQPQHF.

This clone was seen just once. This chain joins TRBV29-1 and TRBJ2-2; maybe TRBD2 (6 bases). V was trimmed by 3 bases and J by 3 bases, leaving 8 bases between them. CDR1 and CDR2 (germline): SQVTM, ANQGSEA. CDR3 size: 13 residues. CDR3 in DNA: TGCAGCGTTGACAGGGAGGACACCGGGGAGCTGTTTTTT. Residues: CSVDREDTGELFF.

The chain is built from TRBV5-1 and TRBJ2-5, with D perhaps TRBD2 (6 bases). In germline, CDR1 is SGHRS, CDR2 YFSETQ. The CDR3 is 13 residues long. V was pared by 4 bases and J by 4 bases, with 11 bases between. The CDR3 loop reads CASSREPPETQYF. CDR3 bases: TGCGCCAGCAGCCGGGAGCCACCAGAGACCCAGTACTTC.

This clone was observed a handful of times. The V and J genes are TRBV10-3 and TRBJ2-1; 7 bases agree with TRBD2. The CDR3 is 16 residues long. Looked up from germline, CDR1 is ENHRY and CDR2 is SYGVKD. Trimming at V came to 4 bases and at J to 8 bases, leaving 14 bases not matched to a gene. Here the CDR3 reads CAISVEGGPIFHEQFF. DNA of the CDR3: TGTGCCATCAGTGTGGAGGGAGGGCCGATATTCCATGAGCAGTTCTTC.

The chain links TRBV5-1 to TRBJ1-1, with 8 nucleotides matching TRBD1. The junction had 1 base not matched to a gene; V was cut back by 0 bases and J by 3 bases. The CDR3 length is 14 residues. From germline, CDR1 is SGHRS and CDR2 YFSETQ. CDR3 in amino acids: CASSLAGGHTEAFF. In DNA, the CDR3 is TGCGCCAGCAGCTTGGCAGGGGGCCACACTGAAGCTTTCTTT.

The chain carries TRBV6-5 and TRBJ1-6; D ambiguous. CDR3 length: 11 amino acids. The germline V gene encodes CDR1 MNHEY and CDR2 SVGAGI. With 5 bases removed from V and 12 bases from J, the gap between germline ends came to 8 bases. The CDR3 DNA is TGTGCCAGCAGTGGCCAGATACCCCTCCACTTT. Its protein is CASSGQIPLHF.

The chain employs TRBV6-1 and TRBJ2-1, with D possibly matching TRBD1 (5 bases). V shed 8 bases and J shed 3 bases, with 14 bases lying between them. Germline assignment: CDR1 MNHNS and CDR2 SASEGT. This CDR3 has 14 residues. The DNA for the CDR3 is TGTGCCAGCCCTAAAGGGGTCTTCTACAATGAGCAGTTCTTC. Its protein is CASPKGVFYNEQFF.

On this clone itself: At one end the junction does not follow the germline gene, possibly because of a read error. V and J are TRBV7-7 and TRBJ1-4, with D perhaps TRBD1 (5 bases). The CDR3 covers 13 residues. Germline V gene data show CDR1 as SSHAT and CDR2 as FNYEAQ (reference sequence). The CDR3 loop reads CASSQGVREKLFF. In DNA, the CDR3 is TGTGCTAGCAGCCAGGGCGTGAGGGAAAAACTGTTTTTT.

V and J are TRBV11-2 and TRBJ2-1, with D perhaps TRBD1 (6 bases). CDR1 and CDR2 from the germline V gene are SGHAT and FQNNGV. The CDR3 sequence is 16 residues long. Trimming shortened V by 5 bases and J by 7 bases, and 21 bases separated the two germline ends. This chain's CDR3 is CASSPRDKGHWNEQFF. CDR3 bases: TGTGCCAGCAGCCCGAGGGACAAGGGTCACTGGAATGAGCAGTTCTTC.

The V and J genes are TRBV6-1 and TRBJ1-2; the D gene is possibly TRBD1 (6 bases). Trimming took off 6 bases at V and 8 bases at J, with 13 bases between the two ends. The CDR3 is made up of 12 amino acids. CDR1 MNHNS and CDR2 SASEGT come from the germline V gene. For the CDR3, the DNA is TGTGCCAGCAGGGCCACAGGGTACGGCTACACCTTC. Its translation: CASRATGYGYTF.

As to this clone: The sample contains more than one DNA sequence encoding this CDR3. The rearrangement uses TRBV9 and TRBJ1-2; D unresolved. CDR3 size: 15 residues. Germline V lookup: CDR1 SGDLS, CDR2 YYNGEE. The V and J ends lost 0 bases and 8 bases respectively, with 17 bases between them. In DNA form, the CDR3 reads TGTGCCAGCAGCGTAGATTACAGACGGGGATTAGGCTACACCTTC. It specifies CASSVDYRRGLGYTF.

The CDR3 nucleotides are TGTGCCAGCAGCTCGCGACAGGGCTCAGAACTGTTTTTT. Encoded protein: CASSSRQGSELFF. This chain links TRBV7-2 with TRBJ1-4; 7 bases agree with TRBD1. Germline lookup yields CDR1 SGHTA and CDR2 FQGNSA. The length of the CDR3 is 13 residues. The ends lost 4 bases at V and 12 bases at J; junction bases unmatched: 8.

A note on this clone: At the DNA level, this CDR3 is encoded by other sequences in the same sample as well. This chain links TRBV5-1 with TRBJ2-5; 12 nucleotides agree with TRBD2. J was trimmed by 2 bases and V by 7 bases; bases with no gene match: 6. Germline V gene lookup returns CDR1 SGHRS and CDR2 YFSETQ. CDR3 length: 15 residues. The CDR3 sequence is CASRELAGGQETQYF. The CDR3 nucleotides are TGCGCCAGCCGGGAACTAGCGGGAGGACAAGAGACCCAGTACTTC.